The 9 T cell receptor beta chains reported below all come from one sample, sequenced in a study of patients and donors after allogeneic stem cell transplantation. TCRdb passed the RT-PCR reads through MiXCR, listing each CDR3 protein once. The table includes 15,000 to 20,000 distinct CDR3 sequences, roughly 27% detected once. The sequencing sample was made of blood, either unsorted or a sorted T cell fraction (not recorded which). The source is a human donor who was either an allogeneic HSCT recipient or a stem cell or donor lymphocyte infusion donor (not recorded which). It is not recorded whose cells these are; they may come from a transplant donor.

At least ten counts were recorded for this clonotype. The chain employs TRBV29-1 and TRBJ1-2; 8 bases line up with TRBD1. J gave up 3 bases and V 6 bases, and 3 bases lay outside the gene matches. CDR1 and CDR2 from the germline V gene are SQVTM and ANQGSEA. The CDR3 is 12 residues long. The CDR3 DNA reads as TGCAGCGTCAACAGGGGGGACTATGGCTACACCTTC. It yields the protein CSVNRGDYGYTF.

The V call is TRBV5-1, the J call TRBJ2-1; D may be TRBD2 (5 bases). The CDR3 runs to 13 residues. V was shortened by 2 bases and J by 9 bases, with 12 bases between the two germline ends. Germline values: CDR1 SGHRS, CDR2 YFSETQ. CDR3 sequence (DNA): TGCGCCAGCAGCTTCGACCCACGGGGTGAGCAGTTCTTC. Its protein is CASSFDPRGEQFF.

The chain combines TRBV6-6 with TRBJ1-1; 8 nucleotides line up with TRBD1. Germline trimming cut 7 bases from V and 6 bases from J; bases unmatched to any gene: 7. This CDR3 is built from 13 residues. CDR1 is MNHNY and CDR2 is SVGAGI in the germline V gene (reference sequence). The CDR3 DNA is TGTGCCAGCATCAAGACAGGGGACGCTGAAGCTTTCTTT. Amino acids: CASIKTGDAEAFF.

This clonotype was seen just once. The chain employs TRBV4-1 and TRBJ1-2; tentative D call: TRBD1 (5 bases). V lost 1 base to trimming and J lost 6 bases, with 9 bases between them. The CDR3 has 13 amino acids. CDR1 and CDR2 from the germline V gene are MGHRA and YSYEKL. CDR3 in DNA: TGCGCCAGCAGCCAAGCAGGGCTCAATGGCTACACCTTC. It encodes CASSQAGLNGYTF.

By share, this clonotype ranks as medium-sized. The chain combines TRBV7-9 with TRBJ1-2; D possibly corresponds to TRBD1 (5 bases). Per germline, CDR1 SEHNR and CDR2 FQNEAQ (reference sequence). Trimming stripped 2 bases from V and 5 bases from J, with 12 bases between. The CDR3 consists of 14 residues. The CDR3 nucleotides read TGTGCCAGCAGCTTATCCGGGGGACCATATGGCTACACCTTC. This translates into CASSLSGGPYGYTF.

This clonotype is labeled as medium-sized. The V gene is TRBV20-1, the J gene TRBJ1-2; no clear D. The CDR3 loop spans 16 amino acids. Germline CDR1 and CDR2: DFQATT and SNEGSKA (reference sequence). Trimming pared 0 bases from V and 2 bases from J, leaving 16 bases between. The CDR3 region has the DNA TGCAGTGCTAGAGATCTCGGGCGGTCGGCGAACTATGGCTACACCTTC. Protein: CSARDLGRSANYGYTF.

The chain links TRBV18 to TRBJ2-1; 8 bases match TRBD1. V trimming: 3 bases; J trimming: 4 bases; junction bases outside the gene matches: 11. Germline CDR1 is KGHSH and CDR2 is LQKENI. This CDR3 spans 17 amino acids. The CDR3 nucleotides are TGTGCCAGCTCACCCCGGGACAGGATGGAACCATACAATGAGCAGTTCTTC. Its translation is CASSPRDRMEPYNEQFF.

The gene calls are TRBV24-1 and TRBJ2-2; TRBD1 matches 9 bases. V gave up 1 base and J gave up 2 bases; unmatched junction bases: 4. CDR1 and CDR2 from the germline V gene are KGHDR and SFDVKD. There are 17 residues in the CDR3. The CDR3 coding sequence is TGTGCCACCAGTGATTTTAGGACAGGGGTAAACACCGGGGAGCTGTTTTTT. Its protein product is CATSDFRTGVNTGELFF.

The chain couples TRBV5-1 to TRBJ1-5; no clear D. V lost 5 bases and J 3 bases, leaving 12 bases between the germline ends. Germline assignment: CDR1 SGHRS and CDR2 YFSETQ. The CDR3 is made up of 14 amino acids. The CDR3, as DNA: TGCGCCAGCAGTTATCCCCCGCCCAATCAGCCCCAGCATTTT. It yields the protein CASSYPPPNQPQHF.